The rows below give T cell receptor beta chains drawn from one sample of a study of T cell responses to AZD1222 COVID-19 vaccine. Profiling relied on immunoSEQ multiplex PCR, and the TCRdb table lists in-frame clones only, not all of them. The profile covers 110,000 to 150,000 clones, with around 88% appearing a single time and roughly 3% taken by the ten largest. The sample in question was peripheral blood, obtained on day 0 of AZD1222 vaccination. The receptors originated from an adult in good health. Both conserved end residues are part of each CDR3. The order of the fields is clone size, V gene, CDR3 protein. Expanded clones are given a class, and other clones once, few, many or no size at all.

>-|TRBV6-5
CASRGVAVLGDEQYF
>-|TRBV29-1
CSINTGVQETQYF
>-|TRBV10-3
CAISVGQLMNTEAFF
>-|TRBV30
CAWEREGLNEQFF
>-|TRBV19
CATQAWGSNTIYF
>-|TRBV5-4
CASSLAPSGYNEQFF
>-|TRBV3-1/TRBV3-2
CASSPRRQGGSPLHF
>-|TRBV12-3/TRBV12-4
CASSDHRGGYTF
>-|TRBV30
CAWAYGAEAFF
>-|TRBV4-3
CASSQDLGATEAFF
>-|TRBV19
CASSIRLAGGGEQYF
>-|TRBV3-1/TRBV3-2
CASSQKGTSGSSSTDTQYF
>-|TRBV10-3
CAISDGVNEQFF
>-|TRBV11-2
CASSREQGHEQFF
>-|TRBV27
CASSRQGSSNQPQHF
>once|TRBV4-3
CASSQELRGEQFF
>-|TRBV6-5
CASRSGTSNTEAFF
>-|TRBV6-1
CASSEAAEQVSGELFF
>-|TRBV12-5
CASGLGDSNQPQHF
>once|TRBV28
CASSQGFNQPQHF
>few|TRBV30
CAWSSSAGDTQYF
>-|TRBV27
CASSPGTSLFEQYF
>few|TRBV3-1/TRBV3-2
CASSPAGGPAGELFF
>-|TRBV15
CATSRDWFSDDSFYGYTF
>-|TRBV3-1/TRBV3-2
CASSQFGTPVPQPQHF
>-|TRBV30
CAFRGGGGGYTF
>-|TRBV4-1
CASSQGGGRERNSPLHF
>few|TRBV10-1
CASRRESNTGELFF
>-|TRBV19
CAIYRGGNYGYTF
>-|TRBV4-2
CASSPLAGEGYNEQFF
>-|TRBV11-2
CASIGAFSGNTIYF
>-|TRBV11-3
CASSSLDSTEAFF
>-|TRBV5-4
CASSLDPGQPQHF
>-|TRBV6-5
CASSSATNEKLFF
>-|TRBV4-2
CASSQGAGGSYEQYF
>-|TRBV5-1
CASSFSQITLRQGNGYTF
>-|TRBV30
CAWRRREGPSYNEQFF
>-|TRBV7-6
CASSPDSIPNQPQHF
>-|TRBV6-5
CASRLGLNQPQHF
>-|TRBV7-9
CASTTYGTGNTEAFF
>-|TRBV19
CASSIAGAGADTQYF
>-|TRBV6-2/TRBV6-3
CASSHNRDTEAFF
>once|TRBV9
CASSPGSLAKNIQYF
>-|TRBV18
CASSPRSTREQFF
>-|TRBV2
CASSEGTGGHYGYTF